These T cell receptor beta chains were read from a single sample in a study of OX40 agonist ivuxolimab in advanced cancers. TCRdb's copy holds only in-frame clones and misses some; the assay was immunoSEQ multiplex PCR. Here the sample spans about 46,000 clones, about nine tenths being singletons. This sample comprised CD4+ or CD8+ T cells sorted from blood, obtained in a trial of the OX40 agonist ivuxolimab. The receptors were sampled from an adult with an advanced solid tumor such as melanoma, head and neck, liver or kidney cancer. Both conserved end residues are part of each CDR3. The order of the fields is V gene, D gene, clone size, J gene, CDR3 protein, CDR3 DNA. The D gene is left open where the match is weak. Size is stated for part of the rows, as once, few or many counts, or as a class when the clone is expanded.

TRBV5-1	TRBD2	-	TRBJ2-3	CASSLSTSGVTDTQYF	TGCGCCAGCAGCCTCTCGACTAGCGGGGTAACAGATACGCAGTATTTT
TRBV6-1	TRBD2	once	TRBJ2-1	CASSTGTSARGQFF	TGTGCCAGCAGCACCGGGACTAGCGCTCGAGGGCAGTTCTTC
TRBV30	-	-	TRBJ2-2	CAWSVATAIDTGELFF	TGTGCCTGGAGTGTTGCAACAGCTATTGACACCGGGGAGCTGTTTTTT
TRBV5-1	TRBD1	-	TRBJ2-6	CASSLQTGGGSGANVLTF	TGCGCCAGCAGCCTCCAGACAGGGGGCGGATCTGGGGCCAACGTCCTGACTTTC
TRBV5-1	-	-	TRBJ2-2	CASSLGFTGELFF	TGCGCCAGCAGCTTGGGGTTCACCGGGGAGCTGTTTTTT
TRBV4-3	TRBD2	once	TRBJ2-3	CASSQDPASGGADTQYF	TGCGCCAGCAGCCAAGATCCGGCTAGCGGGGGGGCAGATACGCAGTATTTT
TRBV6-6	TRBD2	-	TRBJ2-1	CASSASGSSYNEQFF	TGTGCCAGCAGTGCCAGCGGGAGTTCCTACAATGAGCAGTTCTTC
TRBV10-2	TRBD1	-	TRBJ2-5	CASHRDRGPQETQYF	TGCGCCAGCCACCGGGACAGGGGTCCTCAAGAGACCCAGTACTTC
TRBV7-9	-	-	TRBJ2-1	CASSLIQGSYNEQFF	TGTGCCAGCAGCTTAATTCAGGGATCCTACAATGAGCAGTTCTTC
TRBV27	TRBD2	once	TRBJ2-1	CASSLAGVVYNEQFF	TGTGCCAGCAGCTTAGCGGGAGTAGTCTACAATGAGCAGTTCTTC
TRBV9	TRBD2	-	TRBJ2-1	CASEGTSGDMGNEQFF	TGTGCCAGTGAAGGGACTAGCGGGGACATGGGGAATGAGCAGTTCTTC